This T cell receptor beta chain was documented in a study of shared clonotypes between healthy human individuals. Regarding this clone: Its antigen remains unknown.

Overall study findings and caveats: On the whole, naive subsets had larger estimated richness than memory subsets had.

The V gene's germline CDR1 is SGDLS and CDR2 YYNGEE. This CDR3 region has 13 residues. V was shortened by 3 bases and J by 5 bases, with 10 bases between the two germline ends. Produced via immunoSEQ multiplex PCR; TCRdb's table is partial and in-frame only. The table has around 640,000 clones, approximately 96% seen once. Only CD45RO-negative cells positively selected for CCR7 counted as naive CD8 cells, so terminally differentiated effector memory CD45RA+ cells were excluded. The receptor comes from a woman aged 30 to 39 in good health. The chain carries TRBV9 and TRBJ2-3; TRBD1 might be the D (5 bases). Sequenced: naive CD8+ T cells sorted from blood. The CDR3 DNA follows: TGTGCCAGCAGCGCCGAAGGGGAAGATACGCAGTATTTT. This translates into CASSAEGEDTQYF.